The 27 T cell receptor beta chains below come from one sample, sequenced in a study of molecular identifiers for immune sequencing clone quantification. TCRdb itself ran the PCR reads through MiXCR, one entry per CDR3 protein. The profile shows 300,000 to 350,000 distinct CDR3 sequences, about 20% of them singletons. Sequenced: naive CD8+ T cells from blood, with Jurkat cell RNA spiked in. Indicated subset: FACS-sorted CD8+CD4-CCR7+CD45RA+ naive T cells. Source of these receptors: a human donor in good health. Some libraries in this study had Jurkat cell RNA spiked in.

In the case of this clonotype: A much larger clone lies one base from this, so it may be a read error. V usage is TRBV20-1 and J usage is TRBJ1-1, with a possible D match to TRBD1 (5 bases). This CDR3 is built from 14 residues. The germline V gene has CDR1 DFQATT and CDR2 SNEGSKA (reference sequence). CDR3: CSARPWGLNAEAFF. For the CDR3, the DNA is TGCAGTGCTAGACCTTGGGGCCTGAACGCTGAAGCTTTCTTT.

This clonotype was observed at least ten times. The CDR3 sequence: CASSLNFNGATEAFF. DNA for the CDR3: TGCGCCAGCAGCTTGAATTTTAATGGGGCCACTGAAGCTTTCTTT. The chain recombines TRBV5-1 with TRBJ1-1; D is possibly TRBD1 (5 bases). V lost 1 base to trimming and J lost 4 bases, with 14 bases between them. This CDR3 is built from 15 residues. Germline assignment: CDR1 SGHRS and CDR2 YFSETQ. The full variable domain, with the rest looked up from reference TRBV5-1 and TRBJ1-1, is KAGVTQTPRYLIKTRGQQVTLSCSPISGHRSVSWYQQTPGQGLQFLFEYFSETQRNKGNFPGRFSGRQFSNSRSEMNVSTLELGDSALYLCASSLNFNGATEAFFGQGTRLTVV.

Ten or more counts support this clonotype. V is TRBV24-1 and J is TRBJ2-1, with D uncertain. CDR1 and CDR2 (germline): KGHDR, SFDVKD. V lost 7 bases to trimming and J lost 5 bases, with 8 bases between them. The CDR3 totals 12 residues. CDR3 loop: CATSAYNNEQFF. CDR3 nucleotide sequence: TGTGCCACCAGCGCCTATAACAATGAGCAGTTCTTC.

This chain links TRBV2 with TRBJ2-3; the D is unclear. Germline-derived CDR1 and CDR2 are SNHLY and FYNNEI. The CDR3 has 15 residues. Trimming took 8 bases from V and 0 from J, leaving 15 bases between them. The CDR3 protein is CASVGEETSTDTQYF. The CDR3 coding sequence is TGTGCCAGCGTGGGCGAGGAGACTAGCACAGATACGCAGTATTTT.

Many counts were recorded for this clonotype. This rearrangement joins TRBV20-1 to TRBJ2-7; 8 nucleotides match TRBD1. V was clipped by 5 bases and J by 7 bases; unmatched bases: 4. CDR3 size: 11 residues. Germline loops: CDR1 DFQATT, CDR2 SNEGSKA (reference sequence). The CDR3 spells CSALTGGEQYF. The CDR3 DNA is TGCAGTGCTCTTACAGGGGGTGAGCAGTACTTC.

Concerning this clonotype: One base away lies a much larger clone, so this may be a sequencing read error. V is TRBV5-3 and J is TRBJ1-1, with D uncertain. TRBV5-3 is assigned to the ORF class and has an uncertain function. This CDR3 region has 14 residues. V was cut by 10 bases and J by 4 bases, with 20 bases left in between. The CDR3 is CAGSFHRSGTEAFF. As DNA, the CDR3 is TGTGCCGGCAGCTTCCACCGATCGGGCACTGAAGCTTTCTTT.

This clonotype was recorded many times. The chain is built from TRBV5-1 and TRBJ1-1; a weak D match, TRBD1 (5 bases). V was shortened by 0 bases and J by 0 bases, with 18 bases between the two germline ends. The germline CDR1 and CDR2 sequences are SGHRS and YFSETQ. This CDR3 is 18 amino acids long. CDR3 sequence reads: CASSLEGGVGPMNTEAFF. CDR3 nucleotides: TGCGCCAGCAGCTTGGAAGGAGGGGTAGGACCCATGAACACTGAAGCTTTCTTT.

This clonotype was counted many times. The genes are TRBV27 and TRBJ2-1, with D tentatively TRBD2 (6 bases). This CDR3 is 17 amino acids long. The germline V gene has CDR1 MNHEY and CDR2 SMNVEV (reference sequence). V dropped 9 bases and J dropped 6 bases, with 27 bases sitting between them. CDR3 bases: TGTGCCAGTCGTTCCTCTGCCCGGGGGTGGGCCGGCAATGAGCAGTTCTTC. Its protein is CASRSSARGWAGNEQFF.

Notes on this clonotype: A single base separates this from a much larger clone, so it may be a read error. This sequence joins TRBV7-9 and TRBJ2-5; D is unclear. The CDR3 length is 12 residues. Germline V gene sequence: CDR1 SEHNR, CDR2 FQNEAQ (reference sequence). CDR3 residues: CASSLLEETLYF. Here the CDR3 DNA reads TGTGCCAGCAGCTTACTAGAAGAGACCCTGTACTTC.

This clonotype was detected ten times or more. This chain connects TRBV5-4 to TRBJ2-5; no reliable D call. Trimming stripped 1 base from V and 5 bases from J, with 9 bases between. Looked up from germline, CDR1 is SGHNT and CDR2 is YYREEE (reference sequence). The CDR3 contains 13 residues. The CDR3 loop reads CASSLFGSETQYF. CDR3 in DNA: TGTGCCAGCAGCTTGTTTGGTTCCGAGACCCAGTACTTC.

As to this clonotype: Compared with germline, one end of the junction differs, possibly owing to a read error. CDR3 residues: CASSLHSLTGRLTDTKYF. The CDR3 DNA sequence: TGTGCCAGCAGCCTTCATTCCTTGACAGGGCGCCTCACAGATACGAAGTATTTT. The rearrangement uses TRBV14 and TRBJ2-3; TRBD1 matches at 7 bases. Germline V gives CDR1 SGHDN, CDR2 FVKESK. The CDR3 is 18 amino acids.

The genes are TRBV7-9 and TRBJ2-5, with a weak D call TRBD2 (5 bases). V dropped 3 bases and J dropped 5 bases, with 16 bases sitting between them. Germline lookup yields CDR1 SEHNR and CDR2 FQNEAQ (reference sequence). This CDR3 contains 15 residues. The CDR3 spells CASSFLVSTGETQYF. CDR3 DNA: TGTGCCAGCAGCTTTTTGGTCTCCACGGGGGAGACCCAGTACTTC.

This clonotype was counted ten times or more. The V gene is TRBV20-1, the J gene TRBJ2-4, with D maybe TRBD1 (6 bases). Deletions cut 6 bases from V and 5 bases from J, with 20 bases between. The CDR3 covers 15 residues. CDR1 and CDR2 (germline): DFQATT, SNEGSKA (reference sequence). The CDR3 is CSAGSNRESENIQYF. CDR3 DNA: TGCAGTGCGGGGAGTAACAGGGAGTCCGAAAACATTCAGTACTTC.

The chain is built from TRBV7-2 and TRBJ2-5; D gene ambiguous. The CDR3 loop spans 19 amino acids. The V and J ends lost 5 bases and 0 bases respectively, with 25 bases between them. The germline gives CDR1 SGHTA, CDR2 FQGNSA. Here the CDR3 reads CASSLKLLIVEKYQETQYF. The DNA of the CDR3 is TGTGCCAGCAGCCTAAAACTACTGATCGTGGAGAAGTACCAAGAGACCCAGTACTTC.

This clonotype has a count of ten or more. V usage is TRBV7-9 and J usage is TRBJ2-1, with 14 bases that match TRBD2. The germline CDR1 and CDR2 sequences are SEHNR and FQNEAQ (reference sequence). The CDR3 loop spans 20 amino acids. Trimming took 1 base from V and 1 from J; bases not matched to a gene: 9. This CDR3 reads CASSLGRLAGGLKSYNEQFF. CDR3 DNA sequence: TGTGCCAGCAGCTTAGGTCGACTAGCGGGAGGGCTTAAATCCTACAATGAGCAGTTCTTC.

With regard to this clonotype: A much larger clone is a single base away; this may be a read error. The rearrangement joins TRBV27 to TRBJ1-1; D is perhaps TRBD1 (5 bases). This CDR3 has 13 amino acids. The germline CDR1 and CDR2 sequences are MNHEY and SMNVEV (reference sequence). DNA of the CDR3: TGTGCCAGCAGTTCTCCGGGGCAAGATGAAGCTTCCTTT. Protein product: CASSSPGQDEASF.

Comment on this clonotype: A much larger clone differs from this one at a single base, so this may be a read error. Given the absence of the conserved phenylalanine or tryptophan at the CDR3 end, a read error is likely. V gene TRBV28 combines with J gene TRBJ1-5, with D unclear. Trimming shortened V by 5 bases and J by 4 bases, and 12 bases separated the two germline ends. The V gene's germline CDR1 is MDHEN and CDR2 SYDVKM. The CDR3 has 14 amino acids. CDR3 protein: CASSPRYFNQPQHS. CDR3 in DNA: TGTGCCAGCAGTCCACGATACTTTAATCAGCCCCAGCATTCT.

A remark on this clonotype: Compared with germline, one end of the junction differs, possibly owing to a read error. CDR3 bases: TGCGCCGGCAGCCAAGATCGGTCTAGCGGGAGTAACACAGATACGCAGTATTTT. Protein sequence: CAGSQDRSSGSNTDTQYF. V usage is TRBV4-3 and J usage is TRBJ2-3, with 10 bases matching TRBD2. The CDR3 is 18 amino acids. CDR1 LGHNA and CDR2 YSLEER come from the germline V gene.

This clonotype was seen at least ten times. The chain recombines TRBV9 with TRBJ1-6, with no clear D. Trimming removed 1 base from V and 8 bases from J, with 4 bases in between. The CDR3 length is 12 residues. Looked up from germline, CDR1 is SGDLS and CDR2 is YYNGEE. CDR3 nucleotide sequence: TGTGCCAGCAGCGTAAGGGATTCACCCCTCCACTTT. Translation: CASSVRDSPLHF.

This clonotype showed up just once. A much more abundant neighbour one base away suggests this may be a read error. This chain's CDR3 is CASGKGNSHNDTQYF. CDR3 in DNA: TGTGCCAGCGGCAAAGGGAATTCCCATAACGATACGCAGTATTTT. The rearrangement uses TRBV21-1 and TRBJ2-3. TRBV21-1 is a pseudogene. This CDR3 contains 15 residues.

This clonotype has ten or more counts. The chain uses TRBV6-5 and TRBJ1-1; D is perhaps TRBD1 (6 bases). Trimming shortened V by 5 bases and J by 5 bases, and 15 bases separated the two germline ends. Per the germline V gene, CDR1 is MNHEY and CDR2 is SVGAGI. CDR3 length: 14 amino acids. CDR3 coding DNA: TGTGCCAGCAGTCCCTTTTCCCAGGGGACTGAAGCTTTCTTT. Amino acid sequence: CASSPFSQGTEAFF.

On this clonotype: A much bigger clone sits one base away, suggesting this may be a read error. J is TRBJ2-7 and V is TRBV4-1; D is possibly TRBD1 (6 bases). The germline CDR1 and CDR2 sequences are MGHRA and YSYEKL. CDR3 size: 14 residues. CDR3 amino acids: CASSQTTGSYEPYF. The CDR3 DNA is TGCGCCAGCAGCCAGACCACAGGGTCCTACGAGCCGTACTTC.

The V and J genes are TRBV27 and TRBJ2-3; D is unresolved. The J call may be mistaken, given a closer DNA end match to TRBJ1-5. This CDR3 region has 16 residues. In germline, CDR1 is MNHEY, CDR2 SMNVEV (reference sequence). In DNA, the CDR3 is TGTGCCAGCGCAAAAATAAGGGTGGTTGGCACAGATACGCAGCATTTT. Translation: CASAKIRVVGTDTQHF.

In its sample, this clonotype was seen once. A read error may be the cause here, since a much bigger clone is one base away. The CDR3 sequence is CASSPDRHRLEQCF. The CDR3, as DNA: TGTGCCAGCAGCCCGGACAGGCATCGGCTCGAGCAGTGCTTC. The V and J genes are TRBV7-8 and TRBJ2-7, with TRBD1 matching 7 bases. The CDR3 runs to 14 residues. Germline V gives CDR1 SGHVS, CDR2 FQNEAQ.

There are many counts of this clonotype. The chain employs TRBV20-1 and TRBJ1-2, with a possible D match to TRBD1 (5 bases). This CDR3 has 16 residues. Germline loops: CDR1 DFQATT, CDR2 SNEGSKA (reference sequence). Trimming removed 2 bases from V and 3 bases from J, with 19 bases in between. The CDR3 loop reads CSARQGGPEYYYGYTF. CDR3 DNA sequence: TGCAGTGCTAGACAGGGCGGACCGGAGTACTACTATGGCTACACCTTC.

This clonotype was seen only a few times. The chain joins TRBV6-4 to TRBJ2-3; 7 bases match TRBD1. This CDR3 comprises 17 residues. The V and J ends lost 2 bases and 3 bases, in that order; junction bases with no gene match: 11. Looked up from germline, CDR1 is MRHNA and CDR2 is SNTAGT. In DNA form, the CDR3 reads TGTGCCAGCAGTGACCCCCCACAGGGGTACGATACAGATACGCAGTATTTT. Its protein is CASSDPPQGYDTDTQYF.

This clonotype was seen repeatedly, ten times or more. The rearrangement joins TRBV19 to TRBJ2-3; the D gene is possibly TRBD1 (5 bases). The CDR3 has 14 residues. In germline, CDR1 is LNHDA, CDR2 SQIVND (reference sequence). Trimming stripped 2 bases from V and 1 base from J, with 7 bases between. CDR3 sequence (DNA): TGTGCCAGTAGTATATTAGGGGGCACAGATACGCAGTATTTT. This encodes CASSILGGTDTQYF. Complete variable domain (other parts from reference TRBV19 and TRBJ2-3): DGGITQSPKYLFRKEGQNVTLSCEQNLNHDAMYWYRQDPGQGLRLIYYSQIVNDFQKGDIAEGYSVSREKKESFPLTVTSAQKNPTAFYLCASSILGGTDTQYFGPGTRLTVL.